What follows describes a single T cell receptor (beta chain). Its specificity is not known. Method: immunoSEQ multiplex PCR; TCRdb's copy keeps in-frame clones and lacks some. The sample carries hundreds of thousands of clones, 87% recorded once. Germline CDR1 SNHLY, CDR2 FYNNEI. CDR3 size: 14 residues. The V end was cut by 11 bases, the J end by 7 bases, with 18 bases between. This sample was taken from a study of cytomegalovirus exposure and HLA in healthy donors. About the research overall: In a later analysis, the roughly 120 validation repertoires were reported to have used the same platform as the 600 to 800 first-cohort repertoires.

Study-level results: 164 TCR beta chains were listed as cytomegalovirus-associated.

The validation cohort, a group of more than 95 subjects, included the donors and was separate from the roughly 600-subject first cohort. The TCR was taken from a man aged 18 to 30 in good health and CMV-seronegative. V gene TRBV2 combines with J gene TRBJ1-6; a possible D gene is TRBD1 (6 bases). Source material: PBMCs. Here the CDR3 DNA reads TGTGCCTCACGACGGGGGGCCGGGAATTCACCCCTCCACTTT. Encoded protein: CASRRGAGNSPLHF.